This TCR beta chain was documented in a study of T-cell memory formation after mild COVID-19. Study-level background: The TCR clusters were mostly specific to one donor. Study-wide findings and caveats: While clones contracting from day 15 to 85 were balanced between CD4 and CD8, later expanders leaned CD4+. Shrinking CD4+ clones were chiefly CM and EM; CD8+ ones were chiefly EMRA.

TCR alpha and TCR beta cDNA libraries with sample barcodes and UMIs came from 5'RACE using constant-segment primers. TCRdb re-analysed the 5' RACE reads in MiXCR, keeping a single row per CDR3 protein. The profile covers some 290,000 distinct CDR3 sequences, with roughly 17% appearing a single time and 20% to 25% taken by the ten largest. The CDR3 sequence is 14 residues long. Germline loops: CDR1 SGHAT, CDR2 FQNNGV. The V end lost 5 bases, the J end lost 6 bases, and 11 bases lay between the germline ends. As for this clonotype: Its cognate antigen is unknown.

Sequencing was performed on PBMCs or a T cell subset sorted from them (not recorded which). This TCR derives from a man between 18 and 35 years old who had mild COVID-19 (a few samples of this study predate the infection). Cell type and time point are not known. This chain connects TRBV11-2 to TRBJ1-6, with a tentative D call TRBD1 (6 bases). CDR3: CASSLTGPNSPLHF. The CDR3 DNA follows: TGTGCCAGCAGCCTAACAGGGCCTAATTCACCCCTCCACTTT.